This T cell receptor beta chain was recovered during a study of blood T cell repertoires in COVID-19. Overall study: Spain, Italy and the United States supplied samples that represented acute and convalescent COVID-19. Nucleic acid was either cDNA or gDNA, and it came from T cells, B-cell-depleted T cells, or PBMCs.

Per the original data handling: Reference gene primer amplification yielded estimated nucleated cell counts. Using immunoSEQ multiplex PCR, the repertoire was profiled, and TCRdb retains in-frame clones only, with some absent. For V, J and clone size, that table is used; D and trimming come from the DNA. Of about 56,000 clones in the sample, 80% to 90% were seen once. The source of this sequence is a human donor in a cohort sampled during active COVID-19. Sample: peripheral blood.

The CDR3 DNA follows: TGTGCCTGTCGACAGTCCTCCTACAATGAGCAGTTCTTC. Its translation: CACRQSSYNEQFF. The genes are TRBV30 and TRBJ2-1, with a possible D match to TRBD1 (5 bases). The V gene's germline CDR1 is GTSNPN and CDR2 SVGIG (reference sequence). The ends were cut back, 6 bases at V and 0 bases at J, with 9 bases in the middle. The CDR3 is 13 residues long.